Reported below is one T cell receptor (beta chain). Its antigen is currently unknown. This sample stems from a study of cytomegalovirus exposure and HLA in healthy donors. Study summary: Out of 150 million to 200 million T cells, an earlier analysis found about 100 million unique TCR beta sequences in total.

Trimming at V came to 4 bases and at J to 3 bases, leaving 5 bases not matched to a gene. The germline V gene encodes CDR1 SGHNT and CDR2 YYREEE (reference sequence). The CDR3 consists of 14 residues. Study-wide results and caveats: Accounts indicate the classifier identified cytomegalovirus status with strong specificity and sensitivity. What a later analysis reportedly showed was that an Asian-associated ancestry cluster had fewer N-insertions than the roughly 700-donor mean. TRBV6-2, TRBV6-3 and some other V segments were unresolvable in 87-base-pair reads.

PCR amplification relied on 60 Vbeta primers (plus 13 Jbeta primers). Assay: immunoSEQ multiplex PCR; the TCRdb copy retains only in-frame clones and omits some. The table has 140,000 to 150,000 clones, roughly 80% seen once; the top ten hold approximately 6.3%. The sample taken for sequencing was PBMCs. This receptor was taken from a woman aged 40-49 years in good health and CMV-seropositive. The chain combines TRBV5-4 with TRBJ1-1, with 8 positions matching TRBD1. CDR3 amino acids: CASSRQGRDTEAFF. CDR3 DNA sequence: TGTGCCAGCAGCCGACAGGGGAGAGACACTGAAGCTTTCTTT.